These T cell receptor beta chains were read from a single sample in a study of shared T cell receptors in the human thymus. Sequencing used immunoSEQ multiplex PCR; TCRdb keeps in-frame clones, though not all of them. The top ten hold 0.01% to 0.015% of the sample, which has under 700,000 clones, around 82% seen once. These sequences were also reported in another study, on human thymus T cells.

Sequences were obtained from thymocytes. Receptors originate from a boy less than two years old with a congenital heart defect. The CDR3 runs from the conserved cysteine through the conserved F or W. A D gene is named only where the DNA matches it firmly. Size values are once, few and many counts, or a class for expanded clones, and some rows have none.

J gene | V gene | clone size | D gene | CDR3 DNA | CDR3 protein
TRBJ2-5 | TRBV27 | few | NA | TGTGCCAGCAGTTTAGGCCCGCCGGAGACCCAGTACTTC | CASSLGPPETQYF
TRBJ2-1 | TRBV7-9 | NA | TRBD2 | TGTGCCAGCAGCTTTCCTAGCGGGAGGAATGAGCAGTTCTTC | CASSFPSGRNEQFF
TRBJ1-4 | TRBV20-1 | NA | NA | TGCAGTGCTAGAGAATCGGGACTGTTTTTT | CSARESGLFF
TRBJ1-2 | TRBV28 | once | TRBD1 | TGTGCCAGCAGTCTACGACAGGGCTCGGATGGCTACACCTTC | CASSLRQGSDGYTF
TRBJ2-1 | TRBV28 | once | TRBD2 | TGTGCCAGCAGTTTAGGACTAGCGTACCACAATGAGCAGTTCTTC | CASSLGLAYHNEQFF
TRBJ2-7 | TRBV20-1 | NA | NA | TGCAGTGCTAGAGACGGAGTCGAGCAGTACTTC | CSARDGVEQYF
TRBJ1-1 | TRBV6-5 | NA | TRBD1 | TGTGCCAGCGGAACAGGGGGTCAAAACACTGAAGCTTTCTTT | CASGTGGQNTEAFF
TRBJ1-5 | TRBV28 | NA | NA | TGTGCCAGCACCCTCTCAGGGGACAATCAGCCCCAGCATTTT | CASTLSGDNQPQHF
TRBJ2-7 | TRBV7-9 | once | TRBD2 | TGTGCCAGCAGCTTAGGTCTTATGAGGGACTACTACGAGCAGTACTTC | CASSLGLMRDYYEQYF
TRBJ1-4 | TRBV7-9 | few | NA | TGTGCCAGCAGCTTAGCGGCGCAGGGCTTTCCTAATGAAAAACTGTTTTTT | CASSLAAQGFPNEKLFF
TRBJ1-4 | TRBV10-2 | few | NA | TGCGCCAGCAGTGACCACCCTACAGGGTTCCCTAACGCAACTAATGAAAAACTGTTTTTT | CASSDHPTGFPNATNEKLFF
TRBJ2-7 | TRBV19 | NA | TRBD1 | TGTGCCAGTAGTATTCTCAGGGGGCCCCTCTACGAGCAGTACTTC | CASSILRGPLYEQYF
TRBJ2-2 | TRBV28 | NA | NA | TGTGCCAGCAGTGGGAGGAACCCCGGGGAGCTGTTTTTT | CASSGRNPGELFF
TRBJ1-3 | TRBV25-1 | NA | NA | TGTGCCAGCAGTCCCCATGGGAAGGAGGGTAACACCATATATTTT | CASSPHGKEGNTIYF
TRBJ1-1 | TRBV6-5 | NA | TRBD1 | TGTGCCAGCAGCCCCTCCGGCAGGGGGACTGAAGCTTTCTTT | CASSPSGRGTEAFF
TRBJ2-1 | TRBV11-2 | NA | NA | TGTGCCAGCAGCTCACCCATCGTGGGAGTAGGCTATGAGCAGTTCTTC | CASSSPIVGVGYEQFF
TRBJ1-1 | TRBV25-1 | NA | NA | TGTGCCAGCAGTGAATCGTACCCCTTCGGGACTGAAGCTTTCTTT | CASSESYPFGTEAFF
TRBJ1-2 | TRBV18 | NA | NA | TGTGCCAGCTCACCAGGACAGTCCTATGGCTACACCTTC | CASSPGQSYGYTF
TRBJ2-7 | TRBV19 | NA | TRBD2 | TGTGCCAGTAAGAAAGCGGGGGGCAACTACGAGCAGTACTTC | CASKKAGGNYEQYF
TRBJ2-1 | TRBV7-9 | NA | NA | TGTGCCAGCAGCTCCTTCGGAAGCGGGCAATCCTACAATGAGCAGTTCTTC | CASSSFGSGQSYNEQFF
TRBJ1-1 | TRBV28 | NA | NA | TGTGCCAGCAGTTTCCCCCCCCACAGGGCGGGGAACACTGAAGCTTTCTTT | CASSFPPHRAGNTEAFF
TRBJ2-7 | TRBV4-1 | NA | NA | TGCGCCAGCAGCCCTCAGGTAGACGGGGACGAGCAGTACTTC | CASSPQVDGDEQYF
TRBJ1-2 | TRBV16 | NA | TRBD1 | TGTGCCAGCAGCCCCCGACAGGGAGAGAATGGTAACTATGGCTACACCTTC | CASSPRQGENGNYGYTF
TRBJ2-1 | TRBV2 | NA | TRBD1 | TGTGCCAGCAGTGGCCTTAAAGGAACAGGGGTGGATAGCCTACCTCAATCCAATGAGCAGTTCTTC | CASSGLKGTGVDSLPQSNEQFF
TRBJ2-7 | TRBV28 | NA | TRBD1 | TGTGCCAGCAGTCTGGGACAGGGTGGGGCCTACGAGCAGTACTTC | CASSLGQGGAYEQYF
TRBJ2-3 | TRBV30 | NA | TRBD2 | TGTGCCTGGATCCCTCCTAGCGGGAGAGGGGCTAGCACAGATACGCAGTATTTT | CAWIPPSGRGASTDTQYF
TRBJ2-7 | TRBV5-1 | NA | NA | TGCGCCAGCAGCTTGGGGCGGGTTTTAACCTACGAGCAGTACTTC | CASSLGRVLTYEQYF
TRBJ2-7 | TRBV4-3 | NA | NA | TGCGCCAGCAGCCAGAGCCTGGAGTGCTACGAGCAGTACTTC | CASSQSLECYEQYF
TRBJ2-3 | TRBV27 | NA | NA | TGTGCCAGCAGGACCACCGGGATTTTTAATACGCAGTATTTT | CASRTTGIFNTQYF
TRBJ2-7 | TRBV27 | NA | TRBD1 | TGTGCCGAACCGGGACAGGGGAAGAACGAGCAGTACTTC | CAEPGQGKNEQYF
TRBJ2-1 | TRBV4-1 | NA | TRBD2 | TGCGCCAGCAGCCAAGGGGCGGGAGGGGAGTTCTTC | CASSQGAGGEFF
TRBJ2-1 | TRBV4-1 | once | NA | TGCGCCAGCAGCCAAGGGAGGGGCCTATCCTCCTTCAATGAGCAGTTCTTC | CASSQGRGLSSFNEQFF
TRBJ2-1 | TRBV19 | NA | NA | TGTGCCAGTAGTATTGCCCGGGGCGGGACGGGCAATGAGCAGTTCTTC | CASSIARGGTGNEQFF
TRBJ2-7 | TRBV30 | NA | TRBD1 | TGTGCCTGGAGTGAGGGGAAGGGGGCGTACGAGCAGTACTTC | CAWSEGKGAYEQYF
TRBJ1-4 | TRBV7-9 | NA | NA | TGTGCCAGCAGCTTAGTCGGCAGGGGCAACGGAAATGAAAAACTGTTTTTT | CASSLVGRGNGNEKLFF
TRBJ2-1 | TRBV25-1 | NA | TRBD2 | TGTGCCAGCAGTGTGGGACTAGCGGGAGTAAATGAGCAGTTCTTC | CASSVGLAGVNEQFF
TRBJ1-1 | TRBV29-1 | NA | NA | TGCAGCGCTACCGGCAGGGAGGACACTGAAGCTTTCTTT | CSATGREDTEAFF